A selection of T cell receptor beta chains follows, all from one sample in a study of neurological immune-mediated disorders. TCRdb recomputed calls from the 5' RACE reads with MiXCR, one row per CDR3 protein. In the table there are 57,000 or so distinct CDR3 sequences, around 10% of which are singletons. The sample taken for sequencing was PBMCs. These receptor sequences come from a man aged 60 to 75 in good health. Each CDR3 is given with its conserved first and last residue. Each record gives: V gene, clone size, D gene, J gene, CDR3 DNA, CDR3 protein. D genes are given only for firm matches. Size is omitted from some rows. Given values are once, few, many or a class for expanded clones.

TRBV20-1,many,-,TRBJ2-2,TGCAGTGCTATTCCCCGGGGGCTCTCCCCGGGGGAGCTGTTTTTT,CSAIPRGLSPGELFF
TRBV27,many,-,TRBJ1-1,TGTGCCAGCAGTTTCACCCCAGTGAACACTGAAGCTTTCTTT,CASSFTPVNTEAFF
TRBV11-2,many,-,TRBJ2-3,TGTGCCAGCAGCCCCCGCAGGGGTAGCACAGATACGCAGTATTTT,CASSPRRGSTDTQYF
TRBV9,many,-,TRBJ1-1,TGTGCCAGCAGCGTAGCCAGGAACACTGAAGCTTTCTTT,CASSVARNTEAFF
TRBV20-1,many,-,TRBJ2-5,TGCAGTGCTAGAAGAGAGACCCAGTACTTC,CSARRETQYF
TRBV7-6,many,TRBD2,TRBJ2-5,TGTGCCAGCAGCCCCGGGACTAGCGGTTTAGGGACCCAGTACTTC,CASSPGTSGLGTQYF
TRBV28,many,TRBD2,TRBJ2-4,TGTGCCAGTAGCGGGGCAAGCAAAAACATTCAGTACTTC,CASSGASKNIQYF
TRBV6-1,many,-,TRBJ2-5,TGTGCCAGCAGTGAACGGGACCAAGAGACCCAGTACTTC,CASSERDQETQYF
TRBV29-1,few,-,TRBJ2-5,TGCAGCTTTCGCGGGGGCCGGGGGTACCAAGAGACCCAGTACTTC,CSFRGGRGYQETQYF
TRBV5-1,many,TRBD1,TRBJ2-7,TGCGCCAGCAGAGGGACAGGGGACGAGCAGTACTTC,CASRGTGDEQYF
TRBV20-1,many,-,TRBJ1-1,TGCAGGGCGGCGGGGGCTGAAGCTTTCTTT,CRAAGAEAFF
TRBV2,many,TRBD2,TRBJ2-5,TGTGCCAGCAGCAAGACTAGCGGGGGGGCGGAAGAGACCCAGTACTTC,CASSKTSGGAEETQYF
TRBV5-1,medium-sized,TRBD1,TRBJ2-1,TGCGCCAGCAGCCCTAGGACAGGGGGAGGACTCCGGGGGGCTGAGCAGTTCTTC,CASSPRTGGGLRGAEQFF
TRBV6-5,many,TRBD2,TRBJ2-2,TGTGCCACCTTGGGAGGGCAGAACGGGGAGCTGTTTTTT,CATLGGQNGELFF
TRBV7-3,many,TRBD2,TRBJ2-1,TGTGCCAGCAGCTTACGGCCCAGACTAGCGGGGGGACACAATGAGCAGTTCTTC,CASSLRPRLAGGHNEQFF
TRBV7-6,many,TRBD1,TRBJ1-6,TGTGCCAGCAGCACACAGGGGTATTCACCCCTCCACTTT,CASSTQGYSPLHF
TRBV20-1,many,-,TRBJ2-7,TGCAGTTCCCGGGACTCAGGAGGGTACGAGCAGTACTTC,CSSRDSGGYEQYF
TRBV27,-,TRBD1,TRBJ2-2,TGTGCCAGCAGTACACAGGGGGTCGGGGCGCTGTTTTTT,CASSTQGVGALFF
TRBV5-5,many,TRBD2,TRBJ2-2,TGTGCCAGCAGCCCCGGGGGGGGGGCGCGGGGCACCGGGGAGCTGTTTTTT,CASSPGGGARGTGELFF
TRBV5-1,many,-,TRBJ2-5,TGCGCCAGCAGCACGACCCGACAAGAGACCCAGTACTTC,CASSTTRQETQYF
TRBV18,many,-,TRBJ1-5,TGTGCCAGCTCGCTTGGACAGTATAGCAATCAGCCCCAGCATTTT,CASSLGQYSNQPQHF
TRBV7-2,many,TRBD1,TRBJ2-5,TGTGCCAGCAGCCCCTTGACAGGGCGCGCAGAGACCCAGTACTTC,CASSPLTGRAETQYF
TRBV12-3/TRBV12-4,many,-,TRBJ1-1,TGTGCCAGCAGGGGGGCATTGGGGCTTGAAGCTTTCTTT,CASRGALGLEAFF
TRBV7-2,many,-,TRBJ2-3,TGTGCCAGCAGCTTGGAACGGGGGGATACGCAGTATTTT,CASSLERGDTQYF
TRBV7-2,-,-,TRBJ2-7,TGTGCCAGCAGCTCACCGGAGAGAGGACAGCACGAGCAGTACTTC,CASSSPERGQHEQYF
TRBV7-2,many,-,TRBJ1-1,TGTGCCAGCAGCGCATGGGGGGACCTTGAAGCTTTCTTT,CASSAWGDLEAFF
TRBV10-3,many,TRBD1,TRBJ2-7,TGTGCCATCACCGGGACAGGGGGCTACGAGCAGTACTTC,CAITGTGGYEQYF
TRBV3-1,many,TRBD1,TRBJ2-1,TGTGCCAGCAGCCCCAGGGACAGGGAGCAGTTCTTC,CASSPRDREQFF
TRBV4-3,many,-,TRBJ1-5,TGCGCCAGCAGCCCACGGAGGGGCAATCAGCCCCAGCATTTT,CASSPRRGNQPQHF
TRBV6-5,many,TRBD1,TRBJ1-1,TGTGCCAGCAGAAGGGGGGGACAGACCAACACTGAAGCTTTCTTT,CASRRGGQTNTEAFF
TRBV7-2,few,TRBD1,TRBJ1-1,TGCGCCAGCAGCCCGGGGACAGGGGTAATGAACACTGAAGCTTTCTTT,CASSPGTGVMNTEAFF
TRBV18,many,-,TRBJ2-1,TGTGCCAGCTCACCACCTTCCAGGTACAATGAGCAGTTCTTC,CASSPPSRYNEQFF
TRBV6-6,many,-,TRBJ1-5,TGTGCCTCAACCCCCCGGAGCGGCAATCAGCCCCAGCATTTT,CASTPRSGNQPQHF
TRBV10-3,many,-,TRBJ1-6,TGTGCCATCAGTGAGCATCCTCGGGGGCGAGAATATTCACCCCTCCACTTT,CAISEHPRGREYSPLHF
TRBV28,many,-,TRBJ1-4,TGTGCCAGCAGTCTCTCCCGGACAGCGGTTTTTGCAACTAATGAAAAACTGTTTTTT,CASSLSRTAVFATNEKLFF
TRBV20-1,many,-,TRBJ1-2,TGCAGTGCTAGTATGGTCAGCTTCTATGGCTACACCTTC,CSASMVSFYGYTF
TRBV7-9,many,-,TRBJ2-4,TGTGCCAGCAGCGCTGCGGACAAAAACATTCAGTACTTC,CASSAADKNIQYF
TRBV5-1,many,-,TRBJ2-5,TGCGCCAGCAGCTTGGACCGGTCCTTCGGGACCCAGTACTTC,CASSLDRSFGTQYF
TRBV14,many,-,TRBJ1-4,TGTGCCAGCAGCCACTCAGGTTCAACTAATGAAAAACTGTTTTTT,CASSHSGSTNEKLFF
TRBV7-2,few,TRBD1,TRBJ1-3,TGTGCCAGCAGCTTAGGGACAGGGTTGGCTGGAAACACCATATATTTT,CASSLGTGLAGNTIYF
TRBV7-2,-,TRBD1,TRBJ1-3,TGTGCCGGCAGCGCAGTTCCGGACAGGGTTGGAAACACCATATATTTT,CAGSAVPDRVGNTIYF
TRBV7-2,many,TRBD1,TRBJ1-5,TGTGCCAGCAGCTTAGGCAGGGGGCAGGGTCGGCCCCAGCATTTT,CASSLGRGQGRPQHF
TRBV6-6,many,TRBD1,TRBJ1-4,TGTGCCAGCAGCCAAGGACAGGGCGGTGAAAAACTGTTTTTT,CASSQGQGGEKLFF
TRBV27,many,-,TRBJ1-4,TGTGCCAGCAGTTTTTCCGGCCCCAGGGAAAAACTGTTTTTT,CASSFSGPREKLFF
TRBV7-2,-,TRBD2,TRBJ2-5,TGTGCCAGCAGCCCCCGTGCGGGGGGGCATGAGACCCAGTACTTC,CASSPRAGGHETQYF
TRBV4-3,many,-,TRBJ1-1,TGCGCCAGCAGCCAAGATAAGGGGTTCTGGAACACTGAAGCTTTCTTT,CASSQDKGFWNTEAFF
TRBV7-2,many,-,TRBJ1-2,TGTGCCAGCAGCTTATATTTAGAGCTTATCTATGGCTACACCTTC,CASSLYLELIYGYTF
TRBV12-3/TRBV12-4,many,-,TRBJ1-1,TGTGCCAGCAGTTCTCCTACACCTCCCACTGAAGCTTTCTTT,CASSSPTPPTEAFF
TRBV20-1,many,TRBD2,TRBJ2-1,TGCAGCCCGGTACTAGCGGGGTATGAGCAGTTCTTC,CSPVLAGYEQFF
TRBV9,-,TRBD1,TRBJ2-1,TGTGCCAGCAGACCTGCCGGGACAGAGGGCACTGAGCAGTTCTTC,CASRPAGTEGTEQFF
TRBV3-1,many,TRBD2,TRBJ2-3,TGTGCCAGCAGCCAAATTAGCGGGGGGGCCGGAGATACGCAGTATTTT,CASSQISGGAGDTQYF
TRBV6-5,many,-,TRBJ1-6,TGTGCCAGCAGCCCTCAGGTTATCGAGGGTAATTCACCCCTCCACTTT,CASSPQVIEGNSPLHF
TRBV20-1,-,TRBD2,TRBJ2-7,TGCAGTGCAATCGGGACTAGCGGGCCCCCTTACTTC,CSAIGTSGPPYF
TRBV6-5,many,-,TRBJ2-7,TGTGCCAGCAGTTACTCGAGCAGGGGGGGTTACGAGCAGTACTTC,CASSYSSRGGYEQYF
TRBV20-1,many,TRBD1,TRBJ2-1,TGCAGTGCTCGAACCACCCGGGACAGCTTCGGTGAGCAGTTCTTC,CSARTTRDSFGEQFF
TRBV18,few,-,TRBJ2-3,TGTGCCATCTCACCACCGGCCACAGATACGCAGTATTTT,CAISPPATDTQYF
TRBV9,many,TRBD2,TRBJ2-3,TGTGCCAGCAGCGTAGCAGGTAGCGGGGGGGCAACAGATACGCAGTATTTT,CASSVAGSGGATDTQYF